These 6 T cell receptor beta chains were sequenced from one sample in a study of T cell responses to AZD1222 COVID-19 vaccine (dated by TCRdb to the early 2020s). Library preparation employed the immunoSEQ multiplex PCR assay. Sourced from immuneACCESS, this table was stored by TCRdb with only in-frame sequences that have V and J called. A share of the clones is absent; for the studies checked, an unresolved V gene accounts for under half, and the remainder has no known explanation. A total of approximately 120,000 clones appear in this sample, 90% to 95% of them only once. 4% to 5% of the sample comes from the top ten. The time point label, read with the paper, signifies: baseline before first vaccination. Material: peripheral blood, obtained on day 0 of AZD1222 vaccination. The receptors originated from an adult in good health.

The chain uses TRBV28 and TRBJ2-1; D not certain. V lost 4 bases and J 10 bases, leaving 8 bases between the germline ends. Germline V gene sequence: CDR1 MDHEN, CDR2 SYDVKM. This CDR3 is built from 11 residues. The CDR3: CASSWGREQFF. CDR3 nucleotide sequence: TGTGCCAGCAGTTGGGGTCGGGAGCAGTTCTTC.

The chain employs TRBV12-3 or TRBV12-4 and TRBJ2-7, with D hard to call. There are 13 residues in the CDR3. V dropped 3 bases and J dropped 3 bases, with 9 bases sitting between them. CDR3: CASSLSGSYEQYF. The CDR3 DNA reads as TGTGCCAGCAGTTTGAGTGGCAGCTACGAGCAGTACTTC.

V is TRBV19 and J is TRBJ1-5, with 8 bases that match TRBD1. The J segment lost 2 bases and the V segment lost 3 bases, leaving 3 bases of the junction unmatched. The germline V gene encodes CDR1 LNHDA and CDR2 SQIVND (reference sequence). CDR3 length: 15 residues. The CDR3 DNA sequence: TGTGCCAGTAGTATCACGGGACAGGGCAATCAGCCCCAGCATTTT. Amino acid sequence: CASSITGQGNQPQHF.

The gene calls are TRBV7-2 and TRBJ1-2, with D unclear. Germline lookup yields CDR1 SGHTA and CDR2 FQGNSA. The CDR3 runs 12 residues. Trimming took 2 bases from V and 4 from J, leaving 5 bases between them. The CDR3 sequence: CASSLSGYGYTF. As DNA, the CDR3 is TGTGCCAGCAGCTTATCTGGCTATGGCTACACCTTC.

The chain uses TRBV6-2 or TRBV6-3 and TRBJ1-2; D uncertain. CDR1 MNHEY and CDR2 SVGEGT come from the germline V gene. The CDR3 runs to 13 residues. V lost 1 base and J 4 bases, leaving 7 bases between the germline ends. The CDR3 nucleotides read TGTGCCAGCAGTTACTTGGGTGCCTATGGCTACACCTTC. Translating gives CASSYLGAYGYTF.

The chain links TRBV5-1 to TRBJ2-7; D unclear. CDR1 SGHRS and CDR2 YFSETQ come from the germline V gene. This CDR3 has 14 residues. With 2 bases removed from V and 5 bases from J, the gap between germline ends came to 14 bases. CDR3 nucleotides: TGCGCCAGCAGCTTTGGATCACAAATGAACGAGCAGTACTTC. It yields the protein CASSFGSQMNEQYF.